The subject of this entry is one T cell receptor beta chain. This clone was recorded once. What antigen it recognizes has not been identified. The sample holds no much larger clone one base away, and base qualities are not on file. Library generation was performed with the immunoSEQ multiplex PCR assay. Here the immuneACCESS table is served through TCRdb, limited to in-frame sequences with V and J called. Missing clones are a known gap in these copies; in checked studies unresolved V genes cover under half, and the rest lacks a known reason. The sample has approximately 70,000 clones on record, roughly 84% of them singletons. Jointly, the top ten make up less than 15% of the sample. The data stem from a study of control samples from healthy donors and cancer patients (dated by TCRdb to the early 2020s). The CDR3 starts with the cysteine, ends with the phenylalanine, and has 13 residues. The DNA shown is the 39-base CDR3, in frame from base 1. According to the germline V gene (reference sequence), CDR1 reads LNHDA and CDR2 reads SQIVND. V is shortened by 3 bases, J by 3 bases, and the region joining them spans 8 bases.

The TCR comes from a man aged 50 to 60 in good health. The sequenced sample consisted of blood. Rearrangement joined TRBV19 to TRBJ1-1; TRBD1 could be the D gene, as 6 bases match. The CDR3 is CASSIEGDTEAFF. The bases read TGTGCCAGTAGTATTGAGGGGGACACTGAAGCTTTCTTT.